The 13 T cell receptor beta chains below come from one sample, sequenced in a study of cytomegalovirus exposure and HLA in healthy donors. PCR primers comprised 60 Vbeta and 13 Jbeta primers. Produced via immunoSEQ multiplex PCR; TCRdb's table is partial and in-frame only. Of 100,000 to 150,000 clones listed, just under 85% are singletons. What was sequenced was PBMCs. These receptors all stem from a boy aged 2-15 years in good health and CMV-seronegative.

The V gene is TRBV29-1, the J gene TRBJ2-1, with TRBD2 matching 8 bases. V gave up 5 bases and J gave up 3 bases; unmatched junction bases: 12. CDR3 length: 16 residues. Germline CDR1 reads SQVTM; CDR2 reads ANQGSEA. CDR3 bases: TGCAGCGTTCCCCCCATGAGGGGACTAGACTACAATGAGCAGTTCTTC. Translation: CSVPPMRGLDYNEQFF.

V and J are TRBV11-1 and TRBJ2-5, with 8 positions matching TRBD2. After removal of 3 bases from V and 3 bases from J, the junction contained 6 bases not matched to a gene. CDR1 is SGHAT and CDR2 is FQDESV in the germline V gene (reference sequence). There are 15 residues in the CDR3. CDR3 nucleotides: TGTGCCAGCAGCTTCAACGGGAGGGCGGAAGAGACCCAGTACTTC. As protein: CASSFNGRAEETQYF.

The chain links TRBV6-6 to TRBJ1-3; 9 bases map to TRBD1. V shed 5 bases, J shed 7 bases, and the junction held 3 bases outside the gene matches. This CDR3 is built from 13 residues. Germline values: CDR1 MNHNY, CDR2 SVGAGI (reference sequence). The CDR3 DNA reads TGTGCCAGCAGTCCCACAGGGGGCAACACCATATATTTT. Translated, it gives CASSPTGGNTIYF.

A few counts support this clone. The genes are TRBV6-4 and TRBJ2-3; 14 nucleotides line up with TRBD2. There are 16 residues in the CDR3. Germline V lookup: CDR1 MRHNA, CDR2 SNTAGT. The V and J ends lost 3 bases and 3 bases, in that order; junction bases with no gene match: 2. The CDR3 sequence: CASSEGTSGGTDTQYF. CDR3 bases: TGTGCCAGCAGTGAGGGGACTAGCGGGGGAACAGATACGCAGTATTTT.

J is TRBJ2-1 and V is TRBV5-1; 12 positions agree with TRBD2. After removal of 4 bases from V and 8 bases from J, the junction contained 7 bases not matched to a gene. Germline CDR1 reads SGHRS; CDR2 reads YFSETQ. The CDR3 has 15 residues. As DNA, the CDR3 is TGCGCCAGCAGCCCGGGACTAGCGGGCGCCTATGAGCAGTTCTTC. It codes for CASSPGLAGAYEQFF.

The genes are TRBV6-4 and TRBJ2-1; 12 positions agree with TRBD1. CDR1 and CDR2 from the germline V gene are MRHNA and SNTAGT. V shed 3 bases, J shed 8 bases, and the junction held 2 bases outside the gene matches. CDR3 length equals 14 residues. This CDR3 is CASSEGTGGHEQFF. The CDR3 bases are TGTGCCAGCAGTGAGGGGACAGGGGGCCATGAGCAGTTCTTC.

The chain carries TRBV5-4 and TRBJ2-1; tentative D call: TRBD2 (6 bases). Germline CDR1 is SGHNT and CDR2 is YYREEE (reference sequence). The CDR3 has 13 amino acids. V was pared by 0 bases and J by 9 bases, with 10 bases between. CDR3 DNA sequence: TGTGCCAGCAGCTTGGGGAGGGTCGGTGAGCAGTTCTTC. Translation gives CASSLGRVGEQFF.

The CDR3 sequence is CASSLGTGNYGYTF. As DNA, the CDR3 is TGTGCCAGCAGCTTAGGGACAGGCAACTATGGCTACACCTTC. The chain joins TRBV7-2 to TRBJ1-2; 7 bases fit TRBD1. CDR1 SGHTA and CDR2 FQGNSA come from the germline V gene. Germline trimming cut 1 base from V and 2 bases from J; bases unmatched to any gene: 1. This CDR3 is 14 amino acids long.

The chain has TRBV7-9 and TRBJ1-4; TRBD1 agrees at 7 bases. Trimming took 5 bases from V and 0 from J; bases not matched to a gene: 9. Germline V lookup: CDR1 SEHNR, CDR2 FQNEAQ (reference sequence). The CDR3 covers 17 residues. CDR3 DNA: TGTGCCAGCAGCCTCGGACAGGAGATTGCAACTAATGAAAAACTGTTTTTT. Protein sequence: CASSLGQEIATNEKLFF.

This clone was observed once. This chain links TRBV4-1 with TRBJ2-1; no reliable D call. This CDR3 is built from 15 residues. Trimming stripped 1 base from V and 8 bases from J, with 15 bases between. Germline CDR1 is MGHRA and CDR2 is YSYEKL. This CDR3 reads CASSQVRGVVDEQFF. The CDR3 DNA sequence: TGCGCCAGCAGCCAAGTGCGCGGTGTGGTCGATGAGCAGTTCTTC.

In this sample, this clone turned up a few times. This chain links TRBV7-6 with TRBJ2-1, with D uncertain. The CDR3 has 15 amino acids. Germline V gene lookup returns CDR1 SGHVS and CDR2 FNYEAQ. Trimming took 5 bases from V and 0 from J, leaving 11 bases between them. The CDR3 spells CASSPFSSSYNEQFF. CDR3 in DNA: TGTGCCAGCAGCCCCTTCTCGAGCTCCTACAATGAGCAGTTCTTC.

This sequence joins TRBV7-2 and TRBJ2-1; D is possibly TRBD2 (5 bases). The CDR3 spans 14 residues. Per the germline V gene, CDR1 is SGHTA and CDR2 is FQGNSA. Trimming shortened V by 1 base and J by 7 bases, and 11 bases separated the two germline ends. CDR3 DNA sequence: TGTGCCAGCAGCTTAGGAGGGCCTTTTAATGAGCAGTTCTTC. Amino acids: CASSLGGPFNEQFF.

The genes are TRBV7-9 and TRBJ1-3; D gene unclear. CDR1 and CDR2 from the germline V gene are SEHNR and FQNEAQ (reference sequence). V lost 5 bases and J lost 1, with 12 bases in between. There are 15 residues in the CDR3. The CDR3 DNA reads TGTGCCAGCAGCGACACGCCCTATTCTGGAAACACCATATATTTT. This sequence encodes CASSDTPYSGNTIYF.